Following are 26 T cell receptor beta chains from one sample sequenced in a study of blood T cell repertoires in COVID-19. Assay used: immunoSEQ multiplex PCR; TCRdb lists only in-frame clones, some missing. Altogether some 300,000 clones are present, around 89% being singletons, with the ten largest covering over 6%. Source material: peripheral blood. All receptors come from a woman aged 30 to 39 who had recovered from COVID-19.

The CDR3 DNA reads as TGTGCCAGCAGGCCCGGACAGACTAATGAAAAACTGTTTTTT. Translating gives CASRPGQTNEKLFF. This sequence joins TRBV6-5 and TRBJ1-4, with D perhaps matching TRBD1 (6 bases). V was pared by 6 bases and J by 2 bases, with 10 bases between. The CDR3 has 14 residues. CDR1 MNHEY and CDR2 SVGAGI come from the germline V gene.

There are a few counts of this clone. The chain employs TRBV4-1 and TRBJ2-5, with D possibly matching TRBD2 (6 bases). Germline V gene data show CDR1 as MGHRA and CDR2 as YSYEKL. Trimming took 1 base from V and 5 from J, leaving 11 bases between them. The CDR3 sequence is 14 residues long. The CDR3 spells CASSQGLGSETQYF. CDR3 in DNA: TGCGCCAGCAGCCAAGGACTAGGGTCGGAGACCCAGTACTTC.

This chain links TRBV28 with TRBJ1-5; a possible D gene is TRBD1 (5 bases). Per the germline V gene, CDR1 is MDHEN and CDR2 is SYDVKM. V was trimmed by 8 bases and J by 2 bases, leaving 13 bases between them. This CDR3 is built from 14 residues. DNA of the CDR3: TGTGCCAGCTCGGGGGGGGGTGGCAATCAGCCCCAGCATTTT. It encodes CASSGGGGNQPQHF. The variable domain in full, with the rest retrieved from reference TRBV28 and TRBJ1-5, is DVKVTQSSRYLVKRTGEKVFLECVQDMDHENMFWYRQDPGLGLRLIYFSYDVKMKEKGDIPEGYSVSREKKERFSLILESASTNQTSMYLCASSGGGGNQPQHFGDGTRLSIL.

The chain carries TRBV19 and TRBJ2-1; 8 bases are a match to TRBD1. The CDR3 contains 14 residues. With 1 base clipped from V and 7 bases from J, the junction kept 3 bases outside the gene matches. Germline CDR1 LNHDA, CDR2 SQIVND (reference sequence). CDR3 coding DNA: TGTGCCAGTAGTATAGGCACAGGGGGGAATGAGCAGTTCTTC. This translates into CASSIGTGGNEQFF.

The chain is built from TRBV5-5 and TRBJ1-5, with TRBD1 identical over 8 bases. This CDR3 comprises 14 residues. The J segment lost 5 bases and the V segment lost 4 bases, leaving 5 bases of the junction unmatched. Germline CDR1 SGHKS, CDR2 YYEKEE (reference sequence). The CDR3 bases are TGTGCCAGCAGCGAGGGGACAGGACATCAGCCCCAGCATTTT. It translates to CASSEGTGHQPQHF.

Here the CDR3 DNA reads TGTGCCAGCAGTTTGAGTAGTCTCGCTGAAGCTTTCTTT. Amino acids: CASSLSSLAEAFF. V usage is TRBV27 and J usage is TRBJ1-1, with D unresolved. Trimming removed 3 bases from V and 6 bases from J, with 11 bases in between. Germline assignment: CDR1 MNHEY and CDR2 SMNVEV (reference sequence). CDR3 length equals 13 residues.

The rearrangement links TRBV7-2 to TRBJ2-1; TRBD2 matches at 9 bases. The J segment lost 8 bases and the V segment lost 10 bases, leaving 9 bases of the junction unmatched. From germline, CDR1 is SGHTA and CDR2 FQGNSA. The length of the CDR3 is 13 residues. CDR3 nucleotides: TGTGCCACCAGGAGGGCTAGCGGGGATGAGCAGTTCTTC. This sequence encodes CATRRASGDEQFF.

The chain joins TRBV28 to TRBJ1-2; 8 nucleotides agree with TRBD1. Unmatched junction bases numbered 6, after V lost 2 bases and J lost 7 bases. The CDR3 consists of 14 residues. The germline V gene has CDR1 MDHEN and CDR2 SYDVKM. DNA of the CDR3: TGTGCCAGCAGTTTACCCCAGGGGGCGAGTGGCTACACCTTC. It specifies CASSLPQGASGYTF.

This chain connects TRBV9 to TRBJ2-3; D is unclear. The CDR3 length is 14 residues. Germline lookup yields CDR1 SGDLS and CDR2 YYNGEE. V was cut by 3 bases and J by 1 base, with 9 bases left in between. The CDR3 sequence is CASSAVLGTDTQYF. The CDR3 nucleotides are TGTGCCAGCAGCGCAGTCCTTGGCACAGATACGCAGTATTTT.

The rearrangement uses TRBV5-5 and TRBJ1-2, with D hard to call. V was clipped by 0 bases and J by 7 bases, with 7 bases between them. The germline V gene encodes CDR1 SGHKS and CDR2 YYEKEE (reference sequence). This CDR3 spans 12 amino acids. CDR3 DNA: TGTGCCAGCAGCTTGGGGCAGGTTGGCTACACCTTC. Translation gives CASSLGQVGYTF.

The rearrangement joins TRBV14 to TRBJ1-6, with D unclear. CDR3 length equals 17 residues. Germline CDR1 SGHDN, CDR2 FVKESK. The V and J ends lost 1 base and 0 bases respectively, with 10 bases between them. Here the CDR3 reads CASSQVGGSSYNSPLHF. The CDR3 bases are TGTGCCAGCAGCCAAGTAGGTGGGAGCTCCTATAATTCACCCCTCCACTTT.

This clone was detected a few times. The V and J genes are TRBV29-1 and TRBJ2-2, with 12 bases identical to TRBD2. CDR3 size: 15 residues. In germline, CDR1 is SQVTM, CDR2 ANQGSEA. V was pared by 5 bases and J by 4 bases, with 5 bases of the junction left unmatched. CDR3 region: CSVPSGGALTGELFF. CDR3 DNA: TGCAGCGTTCCTAGCGGGGGGGCCCTCACCGGGGAGCTGTTTTTT.

The chain recombines TRBV15 with TRBJ2-3, with D unresolved. Deletions cut 0 bases from V and 0 bases from J, with 10 bases between. CDR1 and CDR2 (germline): LNHNV, YYDKDF (reference sequence). The CDR3 spans 16 residues. In DNA, the CDR3 is TGTGCCACCAGCAGAGACCCTTACACGAGCACAGATACGCAGTATTTT. Translating gives CATSRDPYTSTDTQYF.

The V gene is TRBV12-3 or TRBV12-4, the J gene TRBJ1-4; D gene uncertain. The V end was cut by 6 bases, the J end by 8 bases, with 13 bases between. There are 13 residues in the CDR3. CDR3 loop: CASSPPSREKLFF. Written as DNA, the CDR3 is TGTGCCAGCAGCCCCCCCTCTCGGGAAAAACTGTTTTTT.

This sequence joins TRBV10-3 and TRBJ1-5; TRBD1 matches 7 bases. Germline-derived CDR1 and CDR2 are ENHRY and SYGVKD. The CDR3 covers 13 residues. The CDR3 reads CALGDRKNQPQHF. CDR3 coding DNA: TGTGCACTGGGGGACAGAAAAAATCAGCCCCAGCATTTT.

This chain connects TRBV11-2 to TRBJ1-5; 7 bases line up with TRBD1. The trim removed 6 bases at V and 1 base at J, leaving 12 bases unmatched. Per the germline V gene, CDR1 is SGHAT and CDR2 is FQNNGV. The CDR3 has 17 residues. CDR3 region: CASRLTRDRESNQPQHF. The CDR3 DNA follows: TGTGCCAGCAGGCTAACCCGGGACAGAGAAAGCAATCAGCCCCAGCATTTT.

The chain is built from TRBV7-2 and TRBJ1-1, with TRBD1 as a possible D gene (5 bases). This CDR3 has 12 residues. Germline-derived CDR1 and CDR2 are SGHTA and FQGNSA. Trimming took 5 bases from V and 6 from J, leaving 10 bases between them. This CDR3 is CASSRRQSEAFF. CDR3 coding DNA: TGTGCCAGCAGCAGAAGACAGTCTGAAGCTTTCTTT.

The genes are TRBV28 and TRBJ1-2, with D perhaps matching TRBD1 (5 bases). The CDR3 consists of 13 residues. Germline CDR1 is MDHEN and CDR2 is SYDVKM. V was clipped by 2 bases and J by 14 bases, with 18 bases between them. The CDR3 sequence is CASSLTGHPLHTF. The CDR3, as DNA: TGTGCCAGCAGTTTAACCGGACATCCTCTTCATACCTTC.

The chain links TRBV3-1 (or the pseudogene TRBV3-2) to TRBJ2-5, with 9 bases matching TRBD1. This CDR3 has 14 residues. Germline values: CDR1 LGHDT, CDR2 YNNKEL (reference sequence). The trim removed 4 bases at V and 3 bases at J, leaving 3 bases unmatched. The CDR3 nucleotides read TGTGCCAGCAGCCTAAGGACAGGGGAAGAGACCCAGTACTTC. It specifies CASSLRTGEETQYF.

This chain links TRBV5-1 with TRBJ1-6; TRBD1 aligns across 8 bases. CDR3 length: 14 residues. CDR1 SGHRS and CDR2 YFSETQ come from the germline V gene. Trimming removed 4 bases from V and 8 bases from J; junction bases left unmatched: 5. The CDR3 spells CASSGQGGDSPLHF. CDR3 bases: TGCGCCAGCAGCGGACAGGGTGGCGATTCACCCCTCCACTTT. Complete variable domain (other parts from reference TRBV5-1 and TRBJ1-6): KAGVTQTPRYLIKTRGQQVTLSCSPISGHRSVSWYQQTPGQGLQFLFEYFSETQRNKGNFPGRFSGRQFSNSRSEMNVSTLELGDSALYLCASSGQGGDSPLHFGNGTRLTVT.

This rearrangement joins TRBV2 to TRBJ2-1; D is unclear. This CDR3 spans 13 amino acids. Looked up from germline, CDR1 is SNHLY and CDR2 is FYNNEI. The V gene lost 8 bases and the J gene lost 3 bases, with 11 bases spanning the gap. CDR3 in amino acids: CASRVGDYNEQFF. CDR3 DNA: TGTGCCAGCCGAGTTGGTGACTACAATGAGCAGTTCTTC.

V gene TRBV5-6 combines with J gene TRBJ1-1; a possible D gene is TRBD1 (6 bases). The V gene lost 4 bases and the J gene lost 8 bases, with 12 bases spanning the gap. This CDR3 is 12 amino acids long. Germline V gene sequence: CDR1 SGHDT, CDR2 YYEEEE. The CDR3 reads CASSLRQAEAFF. The CDR3 DNA follows: TGTGCCAGCAGCCTGAGACAGGCGGAAGCTTTCTTT.

The chain couples TRBV2 to TRBJ1-1; D not certain. V shed 7 bases and J shed 1 base, with 7 bases lying between them. From germline, CDR1 is SNHLY and CDR2 FYNNEI. There are 12 residues in the CDR3. The CDR3 reads CASNPQNTEAFF. The CDR3, as DNA: TGTGCCAGCAATCCACAGAACACTGAAGCTTTCTTT.

This chain links TRBV10-3 with TRBJ1-6; 9 bases agree with TRBD1. This CDR3 is built from 17 residues. The junction had 10 bases not matched to a gene; V was cut back by 5 bases and J by 5 bases. CDR1 is ENHRY and CDR2 is SYGVKD in the germline V gene. The chain's CDR3 is CAISTDRGTGDNSPLHF. CDR3 bases: TGTGCCATCAGTACGGACAGGGGAACAGGGGATAATTCACCCCTCCACTTT.

The genes are TRBV9 and TRBJ2-7; 10 bases match TRBD2. The CDR3 is 15 residues long. In germline, CDR1 is SGDLS, CDR2 YYNGEE. V shed 3 bases and J 2 bases; nucleotides not matched to a gene: 5. The CDR3 nucleotides are TGTGCCAGCAGCGCTCTTACTAGCGGGGCCTACGAGCAGTACTTC. It codes for CASSALTSGAYEQYF. The variable domain in full, with the rest retrieved from reference TRBV9 and TRBJ2-7, is DSGVTQTPKHLITATGQRVTLRCSPRSGDLSVYWYQQSLDQGLQFLIQYYNGEERAKGNILERFSAQQFPDLHSELNLSSLELGDSALYFCASSALTSGAYEQYFGPGTRLTVT.

The rearrangement links TRBV28 to TRBJ1-4; 9 bases are a match to TRBD1. The CDR3 totals 17 residues. Germline CDR1 MDHEN, CDR2 SYDVKM. Trimming cost V 6 bases and J 2 bases; bases outside gene matches: 10. Here the CDR3 reads CASSPPRGQGTNEKLFF. CDR3 DNA: TGTGCCAGCAGCCCACCCCGCGGACAGGGGACTAATGAAAAACTGTTTTTT.